This T cell receptor beta chain was captured in a study of blood T cell repertoires in COVID-19. Whole-study context: The cDNA or gDNA used as material had been derived from T cells, B-cell-depleted T cells, or PBMCs.

CDR3 length: 12 amino acids. V trimming: 3 bases; J trimming: 6 bases; junction bases outside the gene matches: 4. The germline gives CDR1 GTSNPN, CDR2 SVGIG (reference sequence). Sequencing used immunoSEQ multiplex PCR; TCRdb keeps in-frame clones, though not all of them. The sample has approximately 10,000 clones, 71% seen once. This receptor was taken from a man aged 60-69 years with COVID-19, enrolled during active disease. The rearrangement links TRBV30 to TRBJ1-2; 7 bases are a match to TRBD1. Sequencing used peripheral blood. This CDR3 reads CAWSLTGNGYTF. The DNA of the CDR3 is TGTGCCTGGAGCTTGACAGGGAATGGCTACACCTTC.